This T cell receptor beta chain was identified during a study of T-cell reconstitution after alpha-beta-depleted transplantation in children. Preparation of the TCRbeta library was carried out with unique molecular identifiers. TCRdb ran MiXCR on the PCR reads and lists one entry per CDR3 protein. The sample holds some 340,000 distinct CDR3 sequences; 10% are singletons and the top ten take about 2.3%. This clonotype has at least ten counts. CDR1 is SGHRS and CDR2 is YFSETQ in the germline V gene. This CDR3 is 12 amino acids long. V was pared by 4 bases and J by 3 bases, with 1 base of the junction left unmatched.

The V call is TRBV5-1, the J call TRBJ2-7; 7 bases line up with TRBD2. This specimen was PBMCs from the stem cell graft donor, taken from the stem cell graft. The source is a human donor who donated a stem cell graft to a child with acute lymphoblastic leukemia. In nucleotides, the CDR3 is TGCGCCAGCAGCGAGCGGGACTACGAGCAGTACTTC. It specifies CASSERDYEQYF.